Listed here are 10 T cell receptor beta chains from one sample, sequenced in a study of T cell responses to AZD1222 COVID-19 vaccine. The protocol was immunoSEQ multiplex PCR, while the TCRdb copy is restricted to in-frame clones and leaves out a portion. Among about 100,000 clones listed, 70% to 90% were seen once. This sample comprised peripheral blood, obtained on day 0 of MenACWY control vaccination. These receptors were collected from an adult in good health.

The V and J genes are TRBV6-2 or TRBV6-3 and TRBJ1-2; D unclear. The germline V and J ends were trimmed by 2 bases and 3 bases, with 1 base remaining between them. This CDR3 is 11 amino acids long. Germline V gives CDR1 MNHEY, CDR2 SVGEGT. The DNA of the CDR3 is TGTGCCAGCAGTTACGACTATGGCTACACCTTC. Protein product: CASSYDYGYTF.

The chain links TRBV5-1 to TRBJ2-7; 12 bases are shared with TRBD2. CDR1 SGHRS and CDR2 YFSETQ come from the germline V gene. J lost 5 bases, V lost 0 bases, and 6 bases had no gene match. The CDR3 contains 16 residues. The CDR3 DNA is TGCGCCAGCAGCTTGGGACTAGCGGGGGAGGTCGACGAGCAGTACTTC. Encoded protein: CASSLGLAGEVDEQYF. The full variable domain, in which reference TRBV5-1 and TRBJ2-7 provide the parts outside the CDR3, is KAGVTQTPRYLIKTRGQQVTLSCSPISGHRSVSWYQQTPGQGLQFLFEYFSETQRNKGNFPGRFSGRQFSNSRSEMNVSTLELGDSALYLCASSLGLAGEVDEQYFGPGTRLTVT.

This clone was counted once. The chain couples TRBV5-4 to TRBJ2-2, with no clear D. The germline V gene has CDR1 SGHNT and CDR2 YYREEE (reference sequence). Trimming pared 0 bases from V and 6 bases from J, leaving 9 bases between. The CDR3 spans 14 residues. The CDR3 reads CASSLDYASGELFF. Written as DNA, the CDR3 is TGTGCCAGCAGCTTGGACTATGCCTCCGGGGAGCTGTTTTTT. Using reference TRBV5-4 and TRBJ2-2 for the parts outside the CDR3, the full variable domain is ETGVTQSPTHLIKTRGQQVTLRCSSQSGHNTVSWYQQALGQGPQFIFQYYREEENGRGNFPPRFSGLQFPNYSSELNVNALELDDSALYLCASSLDYASGELFFGEGSRLTVL.

This clone was detected only a few times. The V gene is TRBV5-4, the J gene TRBJ2-7, with 13 bases matching TRBD2. Germline V gene sequence: CDR1 SGHNT, CDR2 YYREEE (reference sequence). CDR3 length: 14 amino acids. V shed 5 bases and J 4 bases; nucleotides not matched to a gene: 3. The CDR3 DNA reads as TGTGCCAGCAGTTCGGGACTAGCGGGGTACGAGCAGTACTTC. Amino acid sequence: CASSSGLAGYEQYF.

CDR3 sequence reads: CASSQGGGEAFF. The CDR3 nucleotides are TGTGCCAGCAGCCAGGGCGGAGGTGAAGCTTTCTTT. The rearrangement links TRBV7-6 to TRBJ1-1; D might be TRBD1 (5 bases). The V and J ends lost 5 bases and 7 bases respectively, with 11 bases between them. The CDR3 has 12 amino acids. The germline CDR1 and CDR2 sequences are SGHVS and FNYEAQ.

The chain couples TRBV6-1 to TRBJ1-5, with D possibly TRBD1 on 6 matching bases. The CDR3 has 13 residues. V shed 8 bases and J shed 4 bases, with 12 bases lying between them. Germline lookup yields CDR1 MNHNS and CDR2 SASEGT. This CDR3 is CASRGGVNQPQHF. The DNA of the CDR3 is TGTGCCAGCCGGGGGGGCGTGAATCAGCCCCAGCATTTT.

The CDR3 loop is CATSDPGTGNTEAFF. In DNA form, the CDR3 reads TGTGCCACCAGTGACCCCGGGACAGGGAACACTGAAGCTTTCTTT. The chain combines TRBV24-1 with TRBJ1-1; 8 bases align to TRBD1. The CDR3 length is 15 residues. The V gene's germline CDR1 is KGHDR and CDR2 SFDVKD. V shed 4 bases, J shed 1 base, and the junction held 4 bases outside the gene matches.

V is TRBV28 and J is TRBJ2-1; D is perhaps TRBD2 (5 bases). The CDR3 extends over 11 amino acids. Per the germline V gene, CDR1 is MDHEN and CDR2 is SYDVKM. Trimming shortened V by 7 bases and J by 9 bases, and 10 bases separated the two germline ends. The CDR3 DNA reads as TGTGCCAGCACTAGGGCGGGTGAGCAGTTCTTC. Amino acid sequence: CASTRAGEQFF.

V usage is TRBV19 and J usage is TRBJ2-7; 10 bases match TRBD1. V gave up 7 bases and J gave up 6 bases; unmatched junction bases: 9. The CDR3 has 14 amino acids. Looked up from germline, CDR1 is LNHDA and CDR2 is SQIVND (reference sequence). The CDR3 loop reads CASMETGGPSEQYF. The CDR3 DNA reads TGTGCCAGTATGGAGACAGGGGGCCCCTCCGAGCAGTACTTC.

The chain uses TRBV10-1 and TRBJ1-1; TRBD1 matches 9 bases. Germline V gene sequence: CDR1 WNHNN, CDR2 SYGVQD (reference sequence). This CDR3 is built from 14 residues. V shed 6 bases and J 7 bases; nucleotides not matched to a gene: 9. The DNA of the CDR3 is TGCGCCAGCAGGGGACAGGGTGTGACGGGTGAAGCTTTCTTT. Translated: CASRGQGVTGEAFF.